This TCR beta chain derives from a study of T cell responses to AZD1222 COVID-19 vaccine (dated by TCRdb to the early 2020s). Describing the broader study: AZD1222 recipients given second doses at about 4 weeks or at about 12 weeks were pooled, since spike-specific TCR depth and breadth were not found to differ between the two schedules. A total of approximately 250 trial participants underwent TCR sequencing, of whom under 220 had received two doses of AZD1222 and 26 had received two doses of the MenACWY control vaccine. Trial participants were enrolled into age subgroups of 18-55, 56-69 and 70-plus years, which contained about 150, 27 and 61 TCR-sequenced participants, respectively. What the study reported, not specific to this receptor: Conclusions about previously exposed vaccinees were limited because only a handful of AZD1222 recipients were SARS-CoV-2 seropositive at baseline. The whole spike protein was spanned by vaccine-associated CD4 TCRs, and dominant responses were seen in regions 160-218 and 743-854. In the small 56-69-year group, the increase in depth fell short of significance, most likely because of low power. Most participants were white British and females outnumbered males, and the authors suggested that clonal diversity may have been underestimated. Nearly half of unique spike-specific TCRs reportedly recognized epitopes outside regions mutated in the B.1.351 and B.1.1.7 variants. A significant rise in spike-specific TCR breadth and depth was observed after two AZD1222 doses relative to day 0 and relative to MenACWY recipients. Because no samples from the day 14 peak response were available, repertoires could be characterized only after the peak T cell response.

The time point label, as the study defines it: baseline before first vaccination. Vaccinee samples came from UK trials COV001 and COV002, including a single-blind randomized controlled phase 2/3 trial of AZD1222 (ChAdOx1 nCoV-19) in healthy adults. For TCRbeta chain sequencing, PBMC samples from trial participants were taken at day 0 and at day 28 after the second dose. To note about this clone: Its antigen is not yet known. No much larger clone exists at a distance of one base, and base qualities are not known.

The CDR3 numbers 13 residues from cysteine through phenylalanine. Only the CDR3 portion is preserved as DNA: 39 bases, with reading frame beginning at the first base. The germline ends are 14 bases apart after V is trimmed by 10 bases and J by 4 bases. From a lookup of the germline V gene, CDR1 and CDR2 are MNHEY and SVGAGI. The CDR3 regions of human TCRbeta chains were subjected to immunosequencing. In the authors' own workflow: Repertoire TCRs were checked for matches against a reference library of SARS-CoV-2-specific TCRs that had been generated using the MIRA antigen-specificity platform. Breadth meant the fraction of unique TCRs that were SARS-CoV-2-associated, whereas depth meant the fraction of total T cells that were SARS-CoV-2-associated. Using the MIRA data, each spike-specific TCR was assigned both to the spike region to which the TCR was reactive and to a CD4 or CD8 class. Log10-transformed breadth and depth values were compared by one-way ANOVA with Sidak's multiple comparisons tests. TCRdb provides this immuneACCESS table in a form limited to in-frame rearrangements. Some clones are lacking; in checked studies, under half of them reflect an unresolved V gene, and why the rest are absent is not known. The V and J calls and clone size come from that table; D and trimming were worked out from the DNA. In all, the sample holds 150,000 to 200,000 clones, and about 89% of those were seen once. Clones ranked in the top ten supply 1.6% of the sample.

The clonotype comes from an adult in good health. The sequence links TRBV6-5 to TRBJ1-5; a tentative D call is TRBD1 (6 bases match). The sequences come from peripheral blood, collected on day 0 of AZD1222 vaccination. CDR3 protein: CATRRQENQPQHF. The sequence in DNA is TGTGCCACGAGGCGACAGGAGAATCAGCCCCAGCATTTT.